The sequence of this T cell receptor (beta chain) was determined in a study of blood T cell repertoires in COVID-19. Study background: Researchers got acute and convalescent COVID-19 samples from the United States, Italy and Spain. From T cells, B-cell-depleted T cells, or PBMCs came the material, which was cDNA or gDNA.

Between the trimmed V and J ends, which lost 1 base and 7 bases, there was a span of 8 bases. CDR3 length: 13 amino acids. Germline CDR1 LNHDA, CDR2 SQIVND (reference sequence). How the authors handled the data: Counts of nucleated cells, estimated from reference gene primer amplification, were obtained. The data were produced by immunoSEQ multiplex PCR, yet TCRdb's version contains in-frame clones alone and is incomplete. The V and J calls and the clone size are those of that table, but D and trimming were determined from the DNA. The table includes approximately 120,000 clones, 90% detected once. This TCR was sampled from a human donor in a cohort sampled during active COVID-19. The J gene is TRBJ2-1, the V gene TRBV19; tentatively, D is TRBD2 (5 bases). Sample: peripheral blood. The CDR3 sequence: CASSIAWRNEQFF. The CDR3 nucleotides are TGTGCCAGTAGTATAGCTTGGAGGAATGAGCAGTTCTTC. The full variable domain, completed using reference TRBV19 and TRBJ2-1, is DGGITQSPKYLFRKEGQNVTLSCEQNLNHDAMYWYRQDPGQGLRLIYYSQIVNDFQKGDIAEGYSVSREKKESFPLTVTSAQKNPTAFYLCASSIAWRNEQFFGPGTRLTVL.